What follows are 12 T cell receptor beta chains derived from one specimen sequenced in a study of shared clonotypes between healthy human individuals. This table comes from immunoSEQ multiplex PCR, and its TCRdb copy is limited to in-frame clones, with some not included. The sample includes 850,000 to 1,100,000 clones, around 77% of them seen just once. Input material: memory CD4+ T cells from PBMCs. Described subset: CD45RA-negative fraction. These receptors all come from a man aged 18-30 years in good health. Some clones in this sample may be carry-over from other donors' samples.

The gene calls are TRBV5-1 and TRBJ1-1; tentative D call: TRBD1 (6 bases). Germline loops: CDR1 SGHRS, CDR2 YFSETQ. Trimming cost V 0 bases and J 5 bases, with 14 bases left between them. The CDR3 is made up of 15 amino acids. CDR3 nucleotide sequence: TGCGCCAGCAGCTTGGTAGGGCCGGGGGCAACTGAAGCTTTCTTT. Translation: CASSLVGPGATEAFF.

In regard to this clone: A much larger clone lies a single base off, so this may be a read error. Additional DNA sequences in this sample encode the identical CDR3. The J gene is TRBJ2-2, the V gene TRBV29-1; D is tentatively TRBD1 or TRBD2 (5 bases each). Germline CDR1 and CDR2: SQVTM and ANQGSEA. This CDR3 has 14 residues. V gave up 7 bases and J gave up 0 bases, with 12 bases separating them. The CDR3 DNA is TGCAGCGGGGACGGGACGCCGAACACCGGGGAGCTGTTTTTT. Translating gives CSGDGTPNTGELFF.

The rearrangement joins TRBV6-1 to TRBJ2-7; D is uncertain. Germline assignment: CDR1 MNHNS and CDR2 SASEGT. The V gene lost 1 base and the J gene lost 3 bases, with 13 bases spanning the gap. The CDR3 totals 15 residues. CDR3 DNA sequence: TGTGCCAGCAGTGAAGGAGACCGTACCCTCTACGAGCAGTACTTC. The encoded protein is CASSEGDRTLYEQYF.

CDR3 amino acids: CASSATGTGVLRAFF. CDR3 in DNA: TGTGCCAGCAGTGCAACCGGGACAGGGGTATTGAGGGCTTTCTTT. The chain recombines TRBV28 with TRBJ1-1; 10 bases agree with TRBD1. The CDR3 sequence is 15 residues long. Germline V lookup: CDR1 MDHEN, CDR2 SYDVKM. J lost 11 bases, V lost 5 bases, and 14 bases had no gene match.

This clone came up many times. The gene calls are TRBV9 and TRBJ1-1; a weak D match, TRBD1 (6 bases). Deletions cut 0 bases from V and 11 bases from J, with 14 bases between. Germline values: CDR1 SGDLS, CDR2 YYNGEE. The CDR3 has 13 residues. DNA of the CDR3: TGTGCCAGCAGCGTAGATGTAGGGGGACGGGCTTTCTTT. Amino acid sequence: CASSVDVGGRAFF.

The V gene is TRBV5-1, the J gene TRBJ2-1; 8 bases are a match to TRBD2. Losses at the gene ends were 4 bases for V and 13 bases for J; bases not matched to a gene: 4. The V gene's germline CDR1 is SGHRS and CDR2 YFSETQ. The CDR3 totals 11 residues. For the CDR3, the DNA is TGCGCCAGCAGCCCGGGACTAGGTCAGTTCTTC. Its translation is CASSPGLGQFF.

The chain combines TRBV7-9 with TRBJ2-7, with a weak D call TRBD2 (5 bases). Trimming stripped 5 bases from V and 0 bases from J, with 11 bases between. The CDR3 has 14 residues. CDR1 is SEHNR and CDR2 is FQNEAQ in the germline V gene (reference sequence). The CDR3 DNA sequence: TGTGCCAGCAGCCGGGGATCCGCCTCCTACGAGCAGTACTTC. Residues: CASSRGSASYEQYF.

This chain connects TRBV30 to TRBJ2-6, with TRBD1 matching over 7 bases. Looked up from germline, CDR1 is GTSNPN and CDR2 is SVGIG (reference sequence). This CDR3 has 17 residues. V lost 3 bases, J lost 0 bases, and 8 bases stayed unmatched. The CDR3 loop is CAWSRRGQPSGANVLTF. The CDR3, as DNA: TGTGCCTGGAGCCGTCGGGGACAGCCCTCTGGGGCCAACGTCCTGACTTTC.

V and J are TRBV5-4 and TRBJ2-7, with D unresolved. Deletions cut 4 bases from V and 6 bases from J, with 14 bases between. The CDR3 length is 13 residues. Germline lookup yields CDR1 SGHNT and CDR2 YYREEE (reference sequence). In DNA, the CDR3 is TGTGCCAGCAGCCTAGAAACGGGCCTCGAGCAGTACTTC. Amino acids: CASSLETGLEQYF.

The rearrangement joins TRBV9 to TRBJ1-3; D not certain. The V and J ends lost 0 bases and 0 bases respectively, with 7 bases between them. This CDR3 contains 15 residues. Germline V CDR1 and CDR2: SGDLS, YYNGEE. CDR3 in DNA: TGTGCCAGCAGCGTAGGGCCGACCTCTGGAAACACCATATATTTT. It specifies CASSVGPTSGNTIYF. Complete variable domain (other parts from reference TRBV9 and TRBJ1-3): DSGVTQTPKHLITATGQRVTLRCSPRSGDLSVYWYQQSLDQGLQFLIQYYNGEERAKGNILERFSAQQFPDLHSELNLSSLELGDSALYFCASSVGPTSGNTIYFGEGSWLTVV.

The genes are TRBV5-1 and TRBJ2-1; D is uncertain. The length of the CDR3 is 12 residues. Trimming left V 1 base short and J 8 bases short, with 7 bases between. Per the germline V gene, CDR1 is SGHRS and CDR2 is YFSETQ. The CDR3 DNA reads TGCGCCAGCAGCTTGTCGCTGGATGAGCAGTTCTTC. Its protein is CASSLSLDEQFF.

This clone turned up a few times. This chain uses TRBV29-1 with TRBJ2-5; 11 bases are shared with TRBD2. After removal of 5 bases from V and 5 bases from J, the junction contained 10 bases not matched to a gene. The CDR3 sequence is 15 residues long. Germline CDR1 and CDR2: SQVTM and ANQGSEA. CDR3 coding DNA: TGCAGCGTTCGGGCTAGCGGGAGGTCGGTTGAGACCCAGTACTTC. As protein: CSVRASGRSVETQYF.